Given below is one T cell receptor (beta chain) in context. Antigen: not known. The V gene lost 6 bases and the J gene lost 0 bases, with 6 bases spanning the gap. Looked up from germline, CDR1 is ENHRY and CDR2 is SYGVKD. There are 13 residues in the CDR3. The entry originates in a study of regulatory T cells in long-lasting Graves disease. iRepertoire HTBI primers and Arm-PCR of CDR3 regions built TCR beta libraries. Via MiXCR, TCRdb re-called the multiplex PCR reads, giving one row per CDR3 protein. In the table there are approximately 490,000 distinct CDR3 sequences, 15% to 20% of which are singletons. The time point here: newly diagnosed GD, antithyroid drugs for less than 3 months. TCR sequences were obtained from RNA taken from PBMCs. Study conclusions and caveats: Persistent cases favored TRBV28, TRBJ1-2 and TRBJ2-5.

These data were also filed under a second study, of T cells in Graves' hyperthyroidism and ophthalmopathy. This second study says: TCR CDR3 underwent first-round RT-PCR with the HTBI primer set.

V is TRBV10-3 and J is TRBJ1-3; TRBD1 is a possible D gene (5 bases). The clonotype originates from a middle-aged man with Graves disease. The material sequenced was peripheral blood mononuclear cells (PBMCs), taken at new diagnosis, from a patient treated with antithyroid drugs. The CDR3 reads CAIRTDSGNTIYF. The CDR3 nucleotides read TGTGCCATCAGGACAGACTCTGGAAACACCATATATTTT.